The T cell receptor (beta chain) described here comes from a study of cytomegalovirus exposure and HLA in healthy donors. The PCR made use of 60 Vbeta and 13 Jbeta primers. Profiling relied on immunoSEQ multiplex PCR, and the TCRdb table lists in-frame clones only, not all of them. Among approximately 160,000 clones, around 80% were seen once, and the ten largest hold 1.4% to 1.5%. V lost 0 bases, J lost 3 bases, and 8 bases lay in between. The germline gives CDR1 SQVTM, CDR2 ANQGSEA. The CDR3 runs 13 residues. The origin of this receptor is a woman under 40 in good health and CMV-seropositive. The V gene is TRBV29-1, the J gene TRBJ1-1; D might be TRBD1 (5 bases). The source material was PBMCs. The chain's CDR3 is CSVEDTGYTEAFF. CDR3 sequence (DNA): TGCAGCGTTGAAGACACAGGCTACACTGAAGCTTTCTTT.